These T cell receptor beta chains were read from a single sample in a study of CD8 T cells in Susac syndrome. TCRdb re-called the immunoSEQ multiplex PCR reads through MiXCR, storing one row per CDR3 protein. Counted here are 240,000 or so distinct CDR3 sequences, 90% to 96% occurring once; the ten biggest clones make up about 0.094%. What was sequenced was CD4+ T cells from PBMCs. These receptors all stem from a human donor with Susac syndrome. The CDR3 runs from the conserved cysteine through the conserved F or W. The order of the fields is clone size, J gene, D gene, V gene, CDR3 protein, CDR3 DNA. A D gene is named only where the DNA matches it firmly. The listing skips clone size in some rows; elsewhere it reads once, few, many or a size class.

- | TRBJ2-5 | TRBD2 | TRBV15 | CATSRESPAGGLETQYF | TGTGCCACCAGCAGAGAAAGTCCAGCGGGAGGGCTCGAGACCCAGTACTTC
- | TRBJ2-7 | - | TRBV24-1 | CATSDTTGRSSYEQYF | TGTGCCACCAGTGACACTACAGGGAGGAGCTCCTACGAGCAGTACTTC
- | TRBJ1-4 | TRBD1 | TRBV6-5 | CASRPQGTTNEKLFF | TGTGCCAGCAGACCACAGGGGACAACTAATGAAAAACTGTTTTTT
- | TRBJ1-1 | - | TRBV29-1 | CSSRGGGEAFF | TGCAGCTCGAGGGGAGGGGGTGAAGCTTTCTTT
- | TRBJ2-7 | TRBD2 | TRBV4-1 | CASSQDRTSFREQYF | TGCGCCAGCAGCCAAGATCGGACTAGCTTTAGGGAGCAGTACTTC
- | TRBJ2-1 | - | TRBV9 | CASSVTLRPRDGFGEQFF | TGTGCCAGCAGCGTGACCTTACGCCCCAGGGACGGGTTCGGTGAGCAGTTCTTC
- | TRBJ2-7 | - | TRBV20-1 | CSAFGHTWEQYF | TGCAGTGCTTTCGGCCATACATGGGAGCAGTACTTC
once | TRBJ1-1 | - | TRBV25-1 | CASRQGNTEAFF | TGTGCCAGCAGACAGGGAAACACTGAAGCTTTCTTT
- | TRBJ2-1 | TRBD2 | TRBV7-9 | CASSLGGLAGRLGSNEQFF | TGTGCCAGCAGCTTAGGAGGCCTAGCGGGGCGGCTAGGTTCAAATGAGCAGTTCTTC
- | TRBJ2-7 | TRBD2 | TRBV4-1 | CASSPGGLAPYEQYF | TGCGCCAGCAGCCCTGGGGGACTAGCGCCCTACGAGCAGTACTTC
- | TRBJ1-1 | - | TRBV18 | CASSPYPGENTEAFF | TGTGCCAGCTCACCATACCCAGGGGAGAACACTGAAGCTTTCTTT
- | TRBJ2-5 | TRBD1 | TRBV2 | CASGHRGRWETQYF | TGTGCCAGCGGGCACAGGGGCCGTTGGGAGACCCAGTACTTC
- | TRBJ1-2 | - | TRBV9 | CASSALGQGGYTF | TGTGCCAGCAGCGCCCTCGGGCAGGGAGGTTACACCTTC
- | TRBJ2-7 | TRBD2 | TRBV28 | CASSRKRGLYEQYF | TGTGCCAGCAGCCGAAAGCGGGGACTCTACGAGCAGTACTTC